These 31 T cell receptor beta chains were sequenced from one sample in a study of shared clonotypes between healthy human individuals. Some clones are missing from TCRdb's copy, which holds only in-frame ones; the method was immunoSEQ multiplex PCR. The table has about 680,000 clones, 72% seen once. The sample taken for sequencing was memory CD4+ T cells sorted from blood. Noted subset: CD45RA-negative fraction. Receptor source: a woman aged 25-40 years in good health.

The CDR3: CASGLVSPGLAINRELFF. CDR3 nucleotides: TGTGCTAGTGGTTTGGTCTCGCCGGGACTAGCGATTAACCGGGAGCTGTTTTTT. The chain recombines TRBV12-5 with TRBJ2-2, with 10 bases lining up with TRBD2. The CDR3 length is 18 residues. With 0 bases clipped from V and 9 bases from J, the junction kept 13 bases outside the gene matches. Germline values: CDR1 LGHNT, CDR2 FRNRAP.

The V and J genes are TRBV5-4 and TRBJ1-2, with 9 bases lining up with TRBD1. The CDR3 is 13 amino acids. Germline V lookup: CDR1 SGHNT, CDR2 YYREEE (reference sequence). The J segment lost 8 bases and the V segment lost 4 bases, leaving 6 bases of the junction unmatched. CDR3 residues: CASSKQGAEGYTF. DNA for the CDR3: TGTGCCAGCAGCAAACAGGGGGCTGAGGGCTACACCTTC.

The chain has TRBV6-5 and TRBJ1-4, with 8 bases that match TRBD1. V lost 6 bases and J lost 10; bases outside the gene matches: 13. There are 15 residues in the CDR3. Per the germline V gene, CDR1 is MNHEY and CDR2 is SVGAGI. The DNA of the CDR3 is TGTGCCAGCAGCCAAGGTTCCGGGACAGGACGAAAACTGTTTTTT. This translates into CASSQGSGTGRKLFF.

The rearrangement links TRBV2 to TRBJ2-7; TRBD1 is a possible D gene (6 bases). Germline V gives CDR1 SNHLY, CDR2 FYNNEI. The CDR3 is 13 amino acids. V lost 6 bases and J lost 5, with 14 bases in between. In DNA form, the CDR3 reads TGTGCCAGCAGACAGACAGGAAGGGACGAGCAGTACTTC. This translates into CASRQTGRDEQYF.

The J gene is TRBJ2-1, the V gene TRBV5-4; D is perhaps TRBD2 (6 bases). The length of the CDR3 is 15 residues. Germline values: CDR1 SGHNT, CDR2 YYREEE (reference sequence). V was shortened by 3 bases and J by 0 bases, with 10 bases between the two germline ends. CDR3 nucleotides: TGTGCCAGCAGCTCCGGGGGTACCTCCTACAATGAGCAGTTCTTC. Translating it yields CASSSGGTSYNEQFF.

DNA for the CDR3: TGCAGCGCCCGAATCCCCCTAGCCGGAGATACGCAGTATTTT. Its translation: CSARIPLAGDTQYF. V usage is TRBV29-1 and J usage is TRBJ2-3; D possibly corresponds to TRBD2 (5 bases). The V and J ends lost 7 bases and 5 bases respectively, with 19 bases between them. The CDR3 length is 14 residues. Germline assignment: CDR1 SQVTM and CDR2 ANQGSEA.

The CDR3 sequence: CASSLLTVNSGTGFEKLFF. In DNA, the CDR3 is TGTGCCAGCAGCTTATTAACGGTCAATTCCGGGACAGGGTTTGAAAAACTGTTTTTT. The V call is TRBV7-8, the J call TRBJ1-4; the match to TRBD1 covers 9 bases. Trimming cost V 2 bases and J 7 bases; bases outside gene matches: 17. CDR1 and CDR2 from the germline V gene are SGHVS and FQNEAQ. The CDR3 loop spans 19 amino acids.

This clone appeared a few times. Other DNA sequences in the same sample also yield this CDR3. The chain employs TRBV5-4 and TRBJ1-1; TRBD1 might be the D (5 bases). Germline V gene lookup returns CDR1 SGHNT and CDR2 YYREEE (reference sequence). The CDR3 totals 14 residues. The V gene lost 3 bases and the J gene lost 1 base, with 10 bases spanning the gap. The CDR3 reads CASSWEGPNTEAFF. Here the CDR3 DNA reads TGTGCCAGCAGCTGGGAGGGGCCGAACACTGAAGCTTTCTTT.

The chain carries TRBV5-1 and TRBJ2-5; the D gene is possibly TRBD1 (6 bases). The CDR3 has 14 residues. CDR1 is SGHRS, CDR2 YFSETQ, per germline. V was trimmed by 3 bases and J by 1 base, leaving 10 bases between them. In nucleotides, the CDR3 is TGCGCCAGCAGCTACCGGACAGTCCAAGAGACCCAGTACTTC. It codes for CASSYRTVQETQYF.

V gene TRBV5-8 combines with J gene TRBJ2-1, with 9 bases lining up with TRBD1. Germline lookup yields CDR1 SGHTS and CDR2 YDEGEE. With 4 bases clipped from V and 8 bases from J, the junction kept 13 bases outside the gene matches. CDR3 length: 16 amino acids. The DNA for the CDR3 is TGTGCCAGCAGCCAATGGCCGGGACAGGGTGGCGATGAGCAGTTCTTC. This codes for CASSQWPGQGGDEQFF.

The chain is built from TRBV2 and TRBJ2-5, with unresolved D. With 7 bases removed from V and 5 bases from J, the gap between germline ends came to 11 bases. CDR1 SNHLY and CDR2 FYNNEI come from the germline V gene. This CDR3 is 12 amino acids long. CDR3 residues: CASTQVSETQYF. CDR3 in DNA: TGTGCCAGCACTCAGGTTTCTGAGACCCAGTACTTC. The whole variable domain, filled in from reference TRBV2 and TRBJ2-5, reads EPEVTQTPSHQVTQMGQEVILRCVPISNHLYFYWYRQILGQKVEFLVSFYNNEISEKSEIFDDQFSVERPDGSNFTLKIRSTKLEDSAMYFCASTQVSETQYFGPGTRLLVL.

CDR3 DNA: TGTGCCAGCGGGGGTCAGGGGTATAGCAATCAGCCCCAGCATTTT. This sequence encodes CASGGQGYSNQPQHF. The chain recombines TRBV6-5 with TRBJ1-5; perhaps TRBD1 as D (6 bases). With 8 bases removed from V and 0 bases from J, the gap between germline ends came to 14 bases. CDR3 length: 15 amino acids. Per the germline V gene, CDR1 is MNHEY and CDR2 is SVGAGI.

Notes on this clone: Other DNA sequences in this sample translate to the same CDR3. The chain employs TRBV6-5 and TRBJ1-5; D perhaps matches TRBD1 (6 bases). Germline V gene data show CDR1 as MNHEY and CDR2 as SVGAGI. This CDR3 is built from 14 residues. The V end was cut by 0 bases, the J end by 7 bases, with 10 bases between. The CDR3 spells CASSYSGGNQPQHF. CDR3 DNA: TGTGCCAGCAGTTACTCAGGGGGTAACCAGCCCCAGCATTTT.

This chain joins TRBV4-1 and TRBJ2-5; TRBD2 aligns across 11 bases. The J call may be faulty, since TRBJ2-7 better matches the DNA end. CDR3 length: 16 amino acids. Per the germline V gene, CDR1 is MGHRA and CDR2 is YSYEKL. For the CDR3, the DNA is TGCGCCAGCAGCCAAACTAGCGGGAGTATGTCCTACGAGCAGTACTTC. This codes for CASSQTSGSMSYEQYF.

The CDR3 loop is CASSFTRDTGELFF. Here the CDR3 DNA reads TGTGCCAGCAGCTTCACACGGGACACCGGGGAGCTGTTTTTT. The J gene is TRBJ2-2, the V gene TRBV11-2; no clear D. CDR1 and CDR2 (germline): SGHAT, FQNNGV. Deletions cut 3 bases from V and 3 bases from J, with 8 bases between. The CDR3 spans 14 residues.

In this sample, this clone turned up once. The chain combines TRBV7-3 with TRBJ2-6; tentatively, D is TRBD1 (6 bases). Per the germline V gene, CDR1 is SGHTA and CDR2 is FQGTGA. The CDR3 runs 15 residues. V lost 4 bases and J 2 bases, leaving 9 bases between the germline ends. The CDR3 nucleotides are TGTGCCAGCAGCTCCAGGGGAACTGGGGCCAACGTCCTGACTTTC. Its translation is CASSSRGTGANVLTF.

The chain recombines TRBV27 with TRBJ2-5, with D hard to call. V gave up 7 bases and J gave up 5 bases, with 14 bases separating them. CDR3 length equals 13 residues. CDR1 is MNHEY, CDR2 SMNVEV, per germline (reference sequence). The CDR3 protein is CASKPAGRETQYF. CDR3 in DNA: TGTGCCAGCAAGCCGGCCGGACGTGAGACCCAGTACTTC.

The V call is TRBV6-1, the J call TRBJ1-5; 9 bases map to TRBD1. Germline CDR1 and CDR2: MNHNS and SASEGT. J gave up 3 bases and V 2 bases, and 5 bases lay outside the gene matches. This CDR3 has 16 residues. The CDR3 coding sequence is TGTGCCAGCAGTGAAAAGGACAGGGGTGTCAATCAGCCCCAGCATTTT. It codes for CASSEKDRGVNQPQHF.

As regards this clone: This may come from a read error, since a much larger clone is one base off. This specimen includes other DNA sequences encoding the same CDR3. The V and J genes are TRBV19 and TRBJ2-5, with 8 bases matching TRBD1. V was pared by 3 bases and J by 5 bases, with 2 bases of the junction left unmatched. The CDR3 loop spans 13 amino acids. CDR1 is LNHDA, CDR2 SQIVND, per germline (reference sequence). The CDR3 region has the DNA TGTGCCAGTAGTATGACAGGGGTCGAGACCCAGTACTTC. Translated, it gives CASSMTGVETQYF.

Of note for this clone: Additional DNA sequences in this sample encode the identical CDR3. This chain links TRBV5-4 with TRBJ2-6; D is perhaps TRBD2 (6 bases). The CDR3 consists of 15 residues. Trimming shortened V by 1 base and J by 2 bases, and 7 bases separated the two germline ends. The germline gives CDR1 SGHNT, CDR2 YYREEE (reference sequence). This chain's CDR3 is CASSLWGAGANVLTF. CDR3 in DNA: TGTGCCAGCAGCTTGTGGGGGGCTGGGGCCAACGTCCTGACTTTC.

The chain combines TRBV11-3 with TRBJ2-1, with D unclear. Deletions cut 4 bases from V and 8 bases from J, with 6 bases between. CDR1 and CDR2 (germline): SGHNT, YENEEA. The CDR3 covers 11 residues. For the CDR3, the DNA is TGTGCCAGCAGCTCCTTCGATGAGCAGTTCTTC. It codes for CASSSFDEQFF. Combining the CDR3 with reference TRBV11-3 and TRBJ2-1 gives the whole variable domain EAGVVQSPRYKIIEKKQPVAFWCNPISGHNTLYWYLQNLGQGPELLIRYENEEAVDDSQLPKDRFSAERLKGVDSTLKIQPAELGDSAVYLCASSSFDEQFFGPGTRLTVL.

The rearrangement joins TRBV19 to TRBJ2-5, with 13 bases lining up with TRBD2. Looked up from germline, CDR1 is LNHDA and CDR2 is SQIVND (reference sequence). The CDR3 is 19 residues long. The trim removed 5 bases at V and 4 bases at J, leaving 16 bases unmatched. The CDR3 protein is CASSPRLAGGLIRSETQYF. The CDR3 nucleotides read TGTGCCAGTAGTCCGCGACTAGCGGGAGGCTTAATAAGATCAGAGACCCAGTACTTC.

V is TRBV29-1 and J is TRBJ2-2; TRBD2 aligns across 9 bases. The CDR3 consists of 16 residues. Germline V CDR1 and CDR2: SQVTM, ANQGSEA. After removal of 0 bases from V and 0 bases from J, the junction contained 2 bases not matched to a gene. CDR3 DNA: TGCAGCGTTGAAGACACTAGCGGGCCGAACACCGGGGAGCTGTTTTTT. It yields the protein CSVEDTSGPNTGELFF.

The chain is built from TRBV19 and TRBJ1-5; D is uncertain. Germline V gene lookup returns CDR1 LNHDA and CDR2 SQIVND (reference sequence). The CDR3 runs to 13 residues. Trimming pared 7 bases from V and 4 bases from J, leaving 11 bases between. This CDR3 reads CASNVVVNQPQHF. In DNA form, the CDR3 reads TGTGCCAGTAACGTCGTCGTAAATCAGCCCCAGCATTTT. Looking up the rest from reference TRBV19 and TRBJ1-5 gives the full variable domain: DGGITQSPKYLFRKEGQNVTLSCEQNLNHDAMYWYRQDPGQGLRLIYYSQIVNDFQKGDIAEGYSVSREKKESFPLTVTSAQKNPTAFYLCASNVVVNQPQHFGDGTRLSIL.

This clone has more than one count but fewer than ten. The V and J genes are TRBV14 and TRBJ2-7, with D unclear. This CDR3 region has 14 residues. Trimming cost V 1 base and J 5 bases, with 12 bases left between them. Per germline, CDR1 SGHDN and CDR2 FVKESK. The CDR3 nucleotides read TGTGCCAGCAGCCAAGTGGACCCTGCCCACGAGCAGTACTTC. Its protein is CASSQVDPAHEQYF.

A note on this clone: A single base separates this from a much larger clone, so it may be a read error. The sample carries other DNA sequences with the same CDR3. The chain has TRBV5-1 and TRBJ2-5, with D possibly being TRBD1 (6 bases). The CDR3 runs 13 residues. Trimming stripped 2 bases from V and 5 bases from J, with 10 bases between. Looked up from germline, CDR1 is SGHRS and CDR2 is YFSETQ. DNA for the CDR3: TGCGCCAGCAGCTTTGGCCAGGGGGAGACCCAGTACTTC. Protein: CASSFGQGETQYF.

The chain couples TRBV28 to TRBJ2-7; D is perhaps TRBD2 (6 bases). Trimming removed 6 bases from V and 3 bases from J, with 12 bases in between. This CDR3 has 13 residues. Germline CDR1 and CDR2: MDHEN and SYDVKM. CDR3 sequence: CASSPGSNYEQYF. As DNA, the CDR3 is TGTGCCAGCAGCCCCGGGAGTAACTACGAGCAGTACTTC.

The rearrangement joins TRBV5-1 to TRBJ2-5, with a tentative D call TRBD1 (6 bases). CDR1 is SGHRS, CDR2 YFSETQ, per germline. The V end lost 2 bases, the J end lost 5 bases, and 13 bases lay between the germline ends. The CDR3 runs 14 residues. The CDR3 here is CASSFQGLSETQYF. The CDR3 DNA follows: TGCGCCAGCAGCTTTCAGGGGCTCTCGGAGACCCAGTACTTC. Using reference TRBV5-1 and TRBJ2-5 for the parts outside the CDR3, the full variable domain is KAGVTQTPRYLIKTRGQQVTLSCSPISGHRSVSWYQQTPGQGLQFLFEYFSETQRNKGNFPGRFSGRQFSNSRSEMNVSTLELGDSALYLCASSFQGLSETQYFGPGTRLLVL.

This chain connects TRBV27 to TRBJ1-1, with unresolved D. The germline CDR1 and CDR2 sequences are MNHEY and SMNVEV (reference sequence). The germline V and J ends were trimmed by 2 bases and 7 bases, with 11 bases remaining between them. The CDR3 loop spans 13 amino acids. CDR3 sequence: CASSLRPAYEAFF. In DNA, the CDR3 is TGTGCCAGCAGTTTACGTCCAGCGTATGAAGCTTTCTTT.

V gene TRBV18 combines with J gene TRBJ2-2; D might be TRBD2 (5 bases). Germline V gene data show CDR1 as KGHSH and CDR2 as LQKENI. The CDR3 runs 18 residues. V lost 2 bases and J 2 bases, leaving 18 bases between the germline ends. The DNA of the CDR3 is TGTGCCAGCTCACCAGGCAGGCGGGCGGCACTAAACACCGGGGAGCTGTTTTTT. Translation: CASSPGRRAALNTGELFF.

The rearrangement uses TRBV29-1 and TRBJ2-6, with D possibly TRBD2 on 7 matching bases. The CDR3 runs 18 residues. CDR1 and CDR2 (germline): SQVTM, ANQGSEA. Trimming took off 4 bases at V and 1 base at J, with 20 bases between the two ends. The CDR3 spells CSVAGGQGGGSGANVLTF. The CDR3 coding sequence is TGCAGCGTTGCGGGGGGCCAGGGCGGTGGGTCTGGGGCCAACGTCCTGACTTTC.